A selection of T cell receptor beta chains follows, all from one sample in a study of shared clonotypes between healthy human individuals. TCRdb's copy holds only in-frame clones and misses some; the assay was immunoSEQ multiplex PCR. Among under 550,000 clones listed, 90% to 96% were seen once. Sequencing input: naive CD4+ T cells sorted from blood. The receptor source for this set is a woman in her 30s in good health. CDR3s include the opening cysteine and the closing phenylalanine or tryptophan. D genes are given only for firm matches. Clone size is stated in some rows and not others, as once, few, many or a class when expanded.

j_gene: TRBJ2-7; d_gene: -; v_gene: TRBV7-8; abundance: -; CDR3aa: CASSLADHSGYEQYF; CDR3nt: TGTGCCAGCAGCTTAGCGGATCATTCAGGTTACGAGCAGTACTTC
j_gene: TRBJ1-1; d_gene: -; v_gene: TRBV14; abundance: -; CDR3aa: CASSQVRTKAFF; CDR3nt: TGTGCCAGCAGCCAAGTCCGGACTAAGGCTTTCTTT
j_gene: TRBJ2-7; d_gene: -; v_gene: TRBV6-1; abundance: once; CDR3aa: CASSDLVMSSYEQYF; CDR3nt: TGTGCCAGCAGTGATCTGGTCATGAGCTCCTACGAGCAGTACTTC
j_gene: TRBJ1-6; d_gene: -; v_gene: TRBV4-2; abundance: once; CDR3aa: CASSQDPGESNSPLHF; CDR3nt: TGTGCCAGCAGCCAAGACCCAGGCGAGTCCAATTCACCCCTCCACTTT
j_gene: TRBJ2-5; d_gene: TRBD1; v_gene: TRBV29-1; abundance: -; CDR3aa: CSVYRGLGETQYF; CDR3nt: TGCAGCGTTTACAGGGGGCTCGGGGAGACCCAGTACTTC
j_gene: TRBJ2-1; d_gene: -; v_gene: TRBV19; abundance: -; CDR3aa: CASKGGLDYNEQFF; CDR3nt: TGTGCCAGTAAGGGGGGCCTAGACTACAATGAGCAGTTCTTC
j_gene: TRBJ2-5; d_gene: -; v_gene: TRBV18; abundance: once; CDR3aa: CASSPTWMETQYF; CDR3nt: TGTGCCAGCTCACCTACGTGGATGGAGACCCAGTACTTC
j_gene: TRBJ1-3; d_gene: -; v_gene: TRBV6-1; abundance: once; CDR3aa: CASSVGDWNTIYF; CDR3nt: TGTGCCAGCAGTGTCGGGGATTGGAACACCATATATTTT
j_gene: TRBJ2-3; d_gene: TRBD2; v_gene: TRBV5-6; abundance: -; CDR3aa: CASSSPGLAGVPDTQYF; CDR3nt: TGTGCCAGCAGCTCTCCGGGACTAGCGGGAGTTCCAGATACGCAGTATTTT
j_gene: TRBJ1-2; d_gene: -; v_gene: TRBV29-1; abundance: few; CDR3aa: CSVGQENGYTF; CDR3nt: TGCAGCGTTGGACAGGAGAATGGCTACACCTTC
j_gene: TRBJ2-6; d_gene: TRBD1; v_gene: TRBV6-5; abundance: -; CDR3aa: CASSYSGGAGANVLTF; CDR3nt: TGTGCCAGCAGTTACTCAGGGGGCGCTGGGGCCAACGTCCTGACTTTC
j_gene: TRBJ1-1; d_gene: -; v_gene: TRBV5-4; abundance: -; CDR3aa: CASSQIGGNTEAFF; CDR3nt: TGTGCCAGCAGCCAAATAGGGGGGAACACTGAAGCTTTCTTT
j_gene: TRBJ2-2; d_gene: TRBD1; v_gene: TRBV28; abundance: -; CDR3aa: CASRRQGRYTGELFF; CDR3nt: TGTGCCAGCAGACGACAGGGCCGGTACACCGGGGAGCTGTTTTTT
j_gene: TRBJ2-7; d_gene: -; v_gene: TRBV7-9; abundance: -; CDR3aa: CASSPGENYEQYF; CDR3nt: TGTGCCAGCAGCCCGGGAGAGAACTACGAGCAGTACTTC
j_gene: TRBJ2-2; d_gene: -; v_gene: TRBV9; abundance: -; CDR3aa: CASSSEGGYTGELFF; CDR3nt: TGTGCCAGCAGCTCCGAGGGGGGGTACACCGGGGAGCTGTTTTTT
j_gene: TRBJ2-7; d_gene: -; v_gene: TRBV27; abundance: -; CDR3aa: CASSAKGVPYEQYF; CDR3nt: TGTGCCAGCAGTGCCAAAGGGGTTCCCTACGAGCAGTACTTC
j_gene: TRBJ1-4; d_gene: TRBD1; v_gene: TRBV29-1; abundance: -; CDR3aa: CSVGGTGQGSGEKLFF; CDR3nt: TGCAGCGTTGGGGGGACAGGACAAGGTTCGGGTGAAAAACTGTTTTTT
j_gene: TRBJ1-4; d_gene: -; v_gene: TRBV6-6; abundance: -; CDR3aa: CASSYERLLFF; CDR3nt: TGTGCCAGCAGTTACGAGAGATTACTGTTTTTT
j_gene: TRBJ2-1; d_gene: -; v_gene: TRBV5-1; abundance: -; CDR3aa: CASSLVSGSSYNEQFF; CDR3nt: TGCGCCAGCAGCTTGGTGTCCGGGAGCTCCTACAATGAGCAGTTCTTC
j_gene: TRBJ2-2; d_gene: -; v_gene: TRBV5-1; abundance: -; CDR3aa: CASSLGRGGVGTGELFF; CDR3nt: TGCGCCAGCAGCTTGGGCAGAGGGGGAGTAGGCACCGGGGAGCTGTTTTTT
j_gene: TRBJ1-6; d_gene: -; v_gene: TRBV11-1; abundance: -; CDR3aa: CASSPIRDSPLHF; CDR3nt: TGTGCCAGCAGCCCCATACGGGACTCACCCCTCCACTTT
j_gene: TRBJ2-3; d_gene: TRBD2; v_gene: TRBV28; abundance: -; CDR3aa: CASNTLAGTGTDTQYF; CDR3nt: TGTGCCAGCAACACCCTAGCGGGGACGGGCACAGATACGCAGTATTTT
j_gene: TRBJ2-7; d_gene: TRBD2; v_gene: TRBV27; abundance: -; CDR3aa: CASSPSGKWTYEQYF; CDR3nt: TGTGCCAGCAGTCCAAGCGGGAAATGGACCTACGAGCAGTACTTC
j_gene: TRBJ2-5; d_gene: -; v_gene: TRBV6-1; abundance: -; CDR3aa: CASSAYRDAETQYF; CDR3nt: TGTGCCAGCAGTGCCTACAGGGACGCAGAGACCCAGTACTTC
j_gene: TRBJ1-5; d_gene: -; v_gene: TRBV11-1; abundance: -; CDR3aa: CASSLGRQPQHF; CDR3nt: TGTGCCAGCAGCCTGGGGAGGCAGCCCCAGCATTTT
j_gene: TRBJ1-5; d_gene: -; v_gene: TRBV21-1; abundance: once; CDR3aa: CASSSRQGAPRRGGNQPQHF; CDR3nt: TGTGCCAGCAGCTCCCGACAGGGCGCGCCGAGGAGGGGAGGCAATCAGCCCCAGCATTTT
j_gene: TRBJ1-3; d_gene: TRBD1; v_gene: TRBV7-9; abundance: -; CDR3aa: CASSFGTGGSGNTIYF; CDR3nt: TGTGCCAGCAGCTTTGGGACAGGGGGCTCTGGAAACACCATATATTTT
j_gene: TRBJ2-3; d_gene: TRBD1; v_gene: TRBV5-1; abundance: -; CDR3aa: CASSDQGARGTDTQYF; CDR3nt: TGCGCCAGCTCAGACCAGGGGGCGCGGGGCACAGATACGCAGTATTTT
j_gene: TRBJ2-1; d_gene: TRBD2; v_gene: TRBV7-9; abundance: -; CDR3aa: CASSQGLAGLYNEQFF; CDR3nt: TGTGCCAGCAGCCAAGGACTAGCGGGATTGTACAATGAGCAGTTCTTC
j_gene: TRBJ1-4; d_gene: -; v_gene: TRBV25-1; abundance: -; CDR3aa: CASSAEGAGREKLFF; CDR3nt: TGTGCCAGCAGTGCCGAGGGTGCCGGTCGGGAAAAACTGTTTTTT
j_gene: TRBJ2-1; d_gene: TRBD2; v_gene: TRBV15; abundance: -; CDR3aa: CATSRLAGGSYNEQFF; CDR3nt: TGTGCCACCAGCAGACTAGCGGGTGGCTCCTACAATGAGCAGTTCTTC
j_gene: TRBJ2-1; d_gene: -; v_gene: TRBV7-9; abundance: -; CDR3aa: CASSPPTSSYNEQFF; CDR3nt: TGTGCCAGCAGCCCCCCCACCAGCTCCTACAATGAGCAGTTCTTC
j_gene: TRBJ2-5; d_gene: -; v_gene: TRBV5-1; abundance: -; CDR3aa: CASSLDLETQYF; CDR3nt: TGCGCCAGCAGCTTGGACTTAGAGACCCAGTACTTC
j_gene: TRBJ1-1; d_gene: -; v_gene: TRBV6-1; abundance: -; CDR3aa: CASQGGRTEAFF; CDR3nt: TGTGCCAGCCAGGGTGGTCGGACTGAAGCTTTCTTT
j_gene: TRBJ2-7; d_gene: -; v_gene: TRBV10-3; abundance: -; CDR3aa: CAIRSRDGTYEQYF; CDR3nt: TGTGCCATCAGGAGTCGGGACGGTACCTACGAGCAGTACTTC
j_gene: TRBJ1-1; d_gene: -; v_gene: TRBV4-1; abundance: -; CDR3aa: CASSQDFGYLNTEAFF; CDR3nt: TGCGCCAGCAGCCAAGATTTCGGATACCTGAACACTGAAGCTTTCTTT
j_gene: TRBJ2-3; d_gene: -; v_gene: TRBV2; abundance: -; CDR3aa: CASSELGLTDTQYF; CDR3nt: TGTGCCAGCAGTGAACTCGGCCTCACAGATACGCAGTATTTT
j_gene: TRBJ2-3; d_gene: TRBD1; v_gene: TRBV19; abundance: -; CDR3aa: CASSIRGPDTDTQYF; CDR3nt: TGTGCCAGTAGTATTAGGGGGCCTGACACAGATACGCAGTATTTT
j_gene: TRBJ1-2; d_gene: -; v_gene: TRBV19; abundance: once; CDR3aa: CASSSQGWGYTF; CDR3nt: TGTGCCAGTAGTAGTCAGGGTTGGGGCTACACCTTC
j_gene: TRBJ1-4; d_gene: -; v_gene: TRBV7-9; abundance: once; CDR3aa: CASGRAGEEKLFF; CDR3nt: TGTGCCAGCGGACGAGCCGGAGAAGAAAAACTGTTTTTT
j_gene: TRBJ2-1; d_gene: TRBD2; v_gene: TRBV5-1; abundance: -; CDR3aa: CASSLTSGPYNEQFF; CDR3nt: TGCGCCAGCAGCTTAACTAGCGGGCCGTACAATGAGCAGTTCTTC
j_gene: TRBJ2-7; d_gene: -; v_gene: TRBV7-3; abundance: -; CDR3aa: CASSLLGGDEQYF; CDR3nt: TGTGCCAGCAGCCTCCTGGGAGGCGACGAGCAGTACTTC
j_gene: TRBJ1-2; d_gene: -; v_gene: TRBV6-5; abundance: once; CDR3aa: CASSLEANYGYTF; CDR3nt: TGTGCCAGCAGTTTAGAGGCTAACTATGGCTACACCTTC
j_gene: TRBJ2-2; d_gene: -; v_gene: TRBV5-1; abundance: -; CDR3aa: CASSLDVAGPNTGELFF; CDR3nt: TGCGCCAGCAGCTTGGATGTGGCGGGGCCGAACACCGGGGAGCTGTTTTTT
j_gene: TRBJ2-5; d_gene: -; v_gene: TRBV5-1; abundance: -; CDR3aa: CASSLAGGETQYF; CDR3nt: TGCGCCAGCAGCTTGGCCGGGGGAGAGACCCAGTACTTC
j_gene: TRBJ2-7; d_gene: TRBD1; v_gene: TRBV7-2; abundance: -; CDR3aa: CASSSTGDSYEQYF; CDR3nt: TGTGCCAGCAGCTCGACAGGGGATTCCTACGAGCAGTACTTC
j_gene: TRBJ2-5; d_gene: TRBD2; v_gene: TRBV5-1; abundance: -; CDR3aa: CASSPGTIQETQYF; CDR3nt: TGCGCCAGCAGCCCAGGGACTATCCAAGAGACCCAGTACTTC
j_gene: TRBJ1-1; d_gene: TRBD1; v_gene: TRBV6-5; abundance: -; CDR3aa: CASRYDEGAFSEAFF; CDR3nt: TGTGCCAGCAGGTACGATGAGGGGGCTTTTAGTGAAGCTTTCTTT
j_gene: TRBJ2-7; d_gene: -; v_gene: TRBV15; abundance: -; CDR3aa: CATSREGTGAYEQYF; CDR3nt: TGTGCCACCAGCAGAGAGGGGACGGGGGCCTACGAGCAGTACTTC
j_gene: TRBJ2-3; d_gene: -; v_gene: TRBV5-1; abundance: -; CDR3aa: CASRGRSTDTQYF; CDR3nt: TGCGCCAGCAGAGGAAGGAGCACAGATACGCAGTATTTT
j_gene: TRBJ2-7; d_gene: TRBD2; v_gene: TRBV7-8; abundance: -; CDR3aa: CASSLGVASGRSYEQYF; CDR3nt: TGTGCCAGCAGCTTAGGGGTAGCTAGCGGGAGGTCCTACGAGCAGTACTTC
j_gene: TRBJ1-4; d_gene: TRBD1; v_gene: TRBV7-9; abundance: -; CDR3aa: CASSLQGAGEKLFF; CDR3nt: TGTGCCAGCAGCTTACAGGGGGCGGGTGAAAAACTGTTTTTT
j_gene: TRBJ2-2; d_gene: -; v_gene: TRBV19; abundance: -; CDR3aa: CASTRGGTGELFF; CDR3nt: TGTGCCAGTACAAGGGGGGGCACCGGGGAGCTGTTTTTT
j_gene: TRBJ1-6; d_gene: -; v_gene: TRBV27; abundance: once; CDR3aa: CASSLTRKGSPLHF; CDR3nt: TGTGCCAGCAGTTTGACACGGAAGGGCTCACCCCTCCACTTT
j_gene: TRBJ1-1; d_gene: -; v_gene: TRBV13; abundance: -; CDR3aa: CASSFGGAGNTEAFF; CDR3nt: TGTGCCAGCAGCTTTGGGGGGGCTGGGAACACTGAAGCTTTCTTT
j_gene: TRBJ1-3; d_gene: -; v_gene: TRBV2; abundance: once; CDR3aa: CASSPFGQGSGNTIYF; CDR3nt: TGTGCCAGCAGTCCCTTCGGCCAGGGCTCTGGAAACACCATATATTTT
j_gene: TRBJ1-1; d_gene: TRBD1; v_gene: TRBV28; abundance: -; CDR3aa: CASSLLGTGSTEAFF; CDR3nt: TGTGCCAGCAGTTTACTCGGGACAGGGAGCACTGAAGCTTTCTTT
j_gene: TRBJ2-5; d_gene: TRBD1; v_gene: TRBV18; abundance: -; CDR3aa: CASSPGTGKETQYF; CDR3nt: TGTGCCAGCTCACCCGGGACAGGGAAAGAGACCCAGTACTTC
j_gene: TRBJ1-2; d_gene: -; v_gene: TRBV28; abundance: -; CDR3aa: CASSSSTGGVYGYTF; CDR3nt: -
j_gene: TRBJ1-5; d_gene: TRBD1; v_gene: TRBV7-9; abundance: -; CDR3aa: CASSLGAGTGITQPQHF; CDR3nt: TGTGCCAGCAGCTTAGGGGCCGGGACAGGGATAACTCAGCCCCAGCATTTT